This T cell receptor beta chain was found in a study of cytotoxic CD8 clonotypes in ibrutinib-treated CLL. Looking at the study overall: Overall, about 25 responses were partial and 2 complete; following median roughly 70 months, roughly 15 patients stayed remitted and 12 progressed.

Germline CDR1 and CDR2: GTSNPN and SVGIG (reference sequence). The trim removed 0 bases at V and 5 bases at J, leaving 6 bases unmatched. This CDR3 region has 14 residues. The sample holds one count of this clone. Its target is not known. Profiling relied on immunoSEQ multiplex PCR, and the TCRdb table lists in-frame clones only, not all of them. The data contain about 160,000 clones, nearly 90% of them singletons. Whole-study findings and limits: At ibrutinib response, clonality increased, and at progression it declined back toward baseline. Different sampling times were used for sustained-remission and progressing patients.

The chain uses TRBV30 and TRBJ2-5; 7 positions match TRBD1. This sequence originates from a human donor with chronic lymphocytic leukemia. The material sequenced was PBMCs, taken at disease progression, from a patient treated with ibrutinib. The CDR3 loop is CAWSVNRGRETQYF. CDR3 nucleotide sequence: TGTGCCTGGAGTGTAAACAGGGGACGGGAGACCCAGTACTTC.